The sequence of this TCR beta chain was determined in a study of memory CD4+ T cells and cytomegalovirus serostatus. CDR3 length: 14 amino acids. Germline-derived CDR1 and CDR2 are LNHDA and SQIVND (reference sequence). V was trimmed by 6 bases and J by 4 bases, leaving 14 bases between them. About this clone itself: Its specificity is not known.

General study results and limits: Of approximately 160 reported CMV TCRbeta sequences, 67 were found in memory CD4+ repertoires. The CMV-associated TCR signature appears largely within the CD4+ memory repertoire.

Only in-frame clones appear in the TCRdb table, and some are missing; sequencing was by immunoSEQ multiplex PCR. The sample has 45,000 to 65,000 clones; under 80% are singletons. Single viable CD3+CD4+CD8-CD45RO+ cells were sorted as the memory CD4+ T cells. Positive selection with CD4 microbeads enriched total CD4+ T cells. The receptor's source is an adult in good health and CMV-seronegative. The chain has TRBV19 and TRBJ2-3; a possible D gene is TRBD2 (5 bases). The sample consisted of memory CD4+ T cells from blood. CDR3 in amino acids: CASRSGGSADTQYF. CDR3 coding DNA: TGTGCCAGTAGGAGCGGAGGAAGCGCAGATACGCAGTATTTT.